This is a list of T cell receptor beta chains from one sample in a study of T cells in Graves' hyperthyroidism and ophthalmopathy. TCRdb reprocessed the multiplex PCR reads with MiXCR, giving one entry per CDR3 protein. Of about 340,000 distinct CDR3 sequences listed, around a fifth are singletons. The sample was blood. The receptors were gathered from a woman aged 45-65 years with Graves' hyperthyroidism. The CDR3 runs from the conserved cysteine through the conserved F or W. D genes are given only for firm matches. Only some rows state a clone size, as once, few, many or a class for expanded clones.

clone size,D gene,V gene,J gene,CDR3 DNA,CDR3 protein
many,.,TRBV2,TRBJ2-2,TGTGCCAGCAAAATAGCGGAGGGCACCGGGGAGCTGTTTTTT,CASKIAEGTGELFF
.,.,TRBV20-1,TRBJ1-5,TGCAGTGCTAGAGGTAGCAATCAGCCTCAGCATTTT,CSARGSNQPQHF
few,TRBD1,TRBV14,TRBJ1-6,TGTGCCAGCAGCCAACAAGCAGGGGGGGGCCATTCACCCCTCCACTTT,CASSQQAGGGHSPLHF
many,.,TRBV10-3,TRBJ2-7,TGTGCCATCAGTGGTCAGGCGTTATCCTACGAGCAGTACTTC,CAISGQALSYEQYF
many,.,TRBV7-9,TRBJ1-5,TGTGCCAGCAGCCATGATGGGGGGAGCGGGCAGCCCCAGCATTTT,CASSHDGGSGQPQHF
.,.,TRBV6-1,TRBJ1-5,TGTGCCAGCAGTGTTTCACAGGGAGGTTTTCAGCCCCAGCATTTT,CASSVSQGGFQPQHF
many,TRBD2,TRBV5-1,TRBJ2-5,TGCGCCAGCAGCTTGGCCGGGAGGGCCGGCCAAGAGACCCAGTACTTC,CASSLAGRAGQETQYF
.,TRBD1,TRBV25-1,TRBJ2-6,TGTGCCAGCACCGGGACAGGGGGGTATGGGGCCAACGTCCTGACTTTC,CASTGTGGYGANVLTF
many,.,TRBV5-1,TRBJ2-2,TGCGCCAGCAGCTTGCGGAGTTTCGGGTCAGGAAGGAGCGGGGAGCTGTTTTTT,CASSLRSFGSGRSGELFF
many,TRBD2,TRBV7-9,TRBJ2-1,TGTGCCAGCAGCTTAGTCTCGGGACTAGCTGCCGGTAATGAGCAGTTCTTC,CASSLVSGLAAGNEQFF
few,.,TRBV15,TRBJ2-3,TGTGCCACCAGCAGAGATGACGGGTCTTGGGCAGATACGCAGTATTTT,CATSRDDGSWADTQYF
.,.,TRBV2,TRBJ1-5,TGTGCCAGCATCCGAGACTACAATCAGCCCCAGCATTTT,CASIRDYNQPQHF
many,TRBD2,TRBV2,TRBJ2-5,TGTGCCAGCAGTGAAGGCGGGACTAGGGTCGAGACCCAGTACTTC,CASSEGGTRVETQYF
few,.,TRBV19,TRBJ1-1,TGTGCCAGTAGTATAGAGGGTTTGGCCCGTGGAGCTTTCTTT,CASSIEGLARGAFF
few,TRBD2,TRBV5-1,TRBJ2-1,TGCGCCAGCAGCTTGATCGGCGGGAGGAACTACAATGAGCAGTTCTTC,CASSLIGGRNYNEQFF
many,TRBD2,TRBV7-8,TRBJ2-1,TGTGCCAGCAGCTCCGGGACTACTGGGATGTGGGAGCAGTTCTTC,CASSSGTTGMWEQFF
.,TRBD1,TRBV29-1,TRBJ1-1,TGCAGCGTCGGGGACAGCTGGAACACTGAAGCTTTCTTT,CSVGDSWNTEAFF
many,TRBD2,TRBV13,TRBJ2-7,TGTGCCAGCAGCACTAGCGGGGGGGCCTACGAGCAGTACTTC,CASSTSGGAYEQYF